This is a list of T cell receptor beta chains from one sample in a study of T-cell reconstitution after alpha-beta-depleted transplantation in children. TCRdb fed the PCR reads into MiXCR, producing one record per CDR3 protein. The sample has 420,000 or so distinct CDR3 sequences, about a tenth seen once. Sequencing used PBMCs from the stem cell graft donor, obtained from the stem cell graft. The receptors were sampled from a human donor who donated a stem cell graft to a child with acute myeloid leukemia. Each CDR3 is given with its conserved first and last residue. A D gene is named only where the DNA matches it firmly. Part of the rows lack a size; the others show once, few, many or a class for expanded clones.

TRBJ2-5,TRBV24-1,few,TRBD2,CATSDFLSGGLSQETQYF,TGTGCCACCAGTGATTTTCTTAGCGGGGGGCTTTCTCAAGAGACCCAGTACTTC
TRBJ2-1,TRBV6-5,-,-,CASGRVWDEQFF,TGTGCCAGCGGCAGGGTATGGGATGAGCAGTTCTTC
TRBJ2-7,TRBV5-6,few,-,CASSRRSGYSYEQYF,TGTGCCAGCAGCCGAAGGAGCGGATACTCCTACGAGCAGTACTTC
TRBJ1-5,TRBV19,-,-,CASSTGLQPQHF,TGTGCCAGTAGTACAGGGTTGCAGCCCCAGCATTTT
TRBJ2-3,TRBV6-1,-,-,CASTSSLTDTQYF,TGTGCCAGCACATCGAGTCTCACAGATACGCAGTATTTT
TRBJ1-2,TRBV20-1,-,-,CSARPSNYGYTF,TGCAGTGCTAGACCCTCTAACTATGGCTACACCTTC
TRBJ1-5,TRBV20-1,-,TRBD1,CSAQGANPNQPQHF,TGCAGTGCTCAGGGGGCGAACCCTAATCAGCCCCAGCATTTT
TRBJ1-1,TRBV12-3/TRBV12-4,-,-,CASSIDSGRSTEAFF,TGTGCCAGCAGTATTGATTCCGGGCGGAGCACTGAAGCTTTCTTT
TRBJ2-2,TRBV4-1,many,-,CASSHTPRSTGELFF,TGCGCCAGCAGCCATACCCCTAGGAGCACCGGGGAGCTGTTTTTT
TRBJ2-7,TRBV7-9,-,TRBD2,CASSFLAGGPRYEQYF,TGTGCCAGCAGCTTCTTAGCGGGAGGGCCTCGGTACGAGCAGTACTTC
TRBJ1-6,TRBV12-3/TRBV12-4,many,-,CASTPDGHNSPLHF,TGTGCCAGCACCCCGGACGGACATAATTCACCCCTCCACTTT
TRBJ2-2,TRBV20-1,many,TRBD2,CSARPSGRAAGELFF,TGCAGTGCTAGACCTAGCGGGAGGGCCGCCGGGGAGCTGTTTTTT
TRBJ2-5,TRBV7-2,few,-,CASSRIGSQYF,TGTGCCAGCAGCAGGATTGGGTCCCAGTACTTC
TRBJ2-5,TRBV19,-,TRBD2,CASSGTGGLQETQYF,TGTGCCAGTAGTGGGACCGGGGGGTTACAAGAGACCCAGTACTTC
TRBJ1-6,TRBV12-3/TRBV12-4,few,-,CASSPGGQLSNSPLHF,TGTGCCAGCAGTCCTGGGGGGCAGCTATCTAATTCACCCCTCCACTTT
TRBJ2-5,TRBV4-2,few,TRBD2,CASSPEASASGGWETQYF,TGTGCCAGCAGCCCGGAGGCGTCGGCTAGCGGGGGTTGGGAGACCCAGTACTTC
TRBJ2-3,TRBV30,-,-,CAWKEYTDTQYF,TGTGCCTGGAAAGAATACACAGATACGCAGTATTTT
TRBJ2-1,TRBV5-1,-,-,CASSPGTRLYDEQFF,TGCGCCAGCAGCCCCGGGACTCGTCTATATGATGAGCAGTTCTTC
TRBJ1-4,TRBV11-2,few,-,CASSGGTGYEKLFF,TGTGCCAGCAGCGGAGGGACGGGATATGAAAAACTGTTTTTT
TRBJ2-1,TRBV7-9,few,TRBD2,CASSLGGLAPNNEQFF,TGTGCCAGCAGCTTAGGGGGACTAGCGCCGAACAATGAGCAGTTCTTC
TRBJ2-1,TRBV7-9,-,-,CASISLGNEQFF,TGTGCCAGCATTTCCCTGGGCAATGAGCAGTTCTTC
TRBJ1-5,TRBV12-3/TRBV12-4,many,-,CASSLEGGNQPQHF,TGTGCCAGCAGTTTAGAAGGAGGCAATCAGCCCCAGCATTTT
TRBJ2-2,TRBV10-3,-,-,CAIREHTGTGELFF,TGTGCCATCAGGGAGCATACAGGGACCGGGGAGCTGTTTTTT
TRBJ2-3,TRBV20-1,-,TRBD2,CSAGGGAGGPGTTDTQYF,TGCAGTGCTGGGGGTGGGGCGGGAGGGCCAGGGACGACAGATACGCAGTATTTT
TRBJ2-2,TRBV19,-,-,CASSKQGIGELFF,TGTGCCAGTAGTAAACAGGGAATCGGGGAGCTGTTTTTT
TRBJ1-3,TRBV6-5,-,-,CASSSNPGNTIYF,TGTGCCAGCAGTTCCAACCCTGGAAACACCATATATTTT
TRBJ2-1,TRBV20-1,many,TRBD2,CSAAASGSYNEQFF,TGCAGTGCTGCGGCTAGCGGTTCCTACAATGAGCAGTTCTTC
TRBJ1-1,TRBV20-1,few,-,CSARGLYGTPHEEAFF,TGCAGTGCTAGGGGGCTTTACGGGACACCCCACGAGGAAGCTTTCTTT
TRBJ2-1,TRBV4-3,few,-,CASSQDLGGNEQFF,TGCGCCAGCAGCCAAGATTTGGGAGGCAATGAGCAGTTCTTC
TRBJ2-1,TRBV5-1,few,TRBD2,CASSLGPGGRANNEQFF,TGCGCCAGCAGCTTAGGTCCCGGCGGGAGGGCCAACAATGAGCAGTTCTTC
TRBJ2-2,TRBV11-2,-,TRBD2,CASSVVLAGGLGHGELFF,TGTGCCAGCAGCGTAGTACTAGCGGGGGGGCTCGGGCACGGGGAGCTGTTTTTT
TRBJ2-7,TRBV5-1,many,-,CASSSLNNYEQYF,TGCGCCAGCAGCTCCCTTAACAACTACGAGCAGTACTTC
TRBJ2-1,TRBV12-5,-,TRBD1,CASGPPRDRGYNEQFF,TGTGCTAGTGGCCCCCCCCGGGACAGGGGATACAATGAGCAGTTCTTC
TRBJ1-2,TRBV7-2,-,TRBD1,CASSHRDRPILGYGYTF,TGTGCCAGCAGCCACCGGGACAGACCTATTCTTGGCTATGGCTACACCTTC
TRBJ2-5,TRBV3-1,-,TRBD2,CASSQEGLAGQETQYF,TGTGCCAGCAGCCAAGAGGGCCTAGCGGGCCAAGAGACCCAGTACTTC
TRBJ2-1,TRBV12-3/TRBV12-4,few,-,CASSPPRGGLGNEQFF,TGTGCCAGCAGTCCCCCCAGGGGCGGACTTGGGAATGAGCAGTTCTTC
TRBJ1-1,TRBV9,few,TRBD1,CASSAGQGVKSAFF,TGTGCCAGCAGCGCTGGACAGGGCGTTAAATCAGCTTTCTTT
TRBJ1-3,TRBV2,-,-,CASTDRGGSSGNTIYF,TGTGCCAGCACCGATAGGGGGGGTTCCTCTGGAAACACCATATATTTT
TRBJ2-1,TRBV27,few,TRBD2,CASSTLAGVAGEQFF,TGTGCCAGCAGTACCCTCGCGGGAGTGGCTGGTGAGCAGTTCTTC
TRBJ2-1,TRBV7-2,many,-,CASPEGGKQYNEQFF,TGTGCCAGCCCGGAGGGGGGTAAACAGTACAATGAGCAGTTCTTC
TRBJ2-1,TRBV12-3/TRBV12-4,many,-,CASRKQSSYNEQFF,TGTGCCAGCAGAAAACAGAGCTCCTACAATGAGCAGTTCTTC
TRBJ2-5,TRBV7-6,many,TRBD1,CASSLGTGASETQYF,TGTGCCAGCAGCTTAGGTACAGGGGCTAGCGAGACCCAGTACTTC
TRBJ2-7,TRBV4-3,-,TRBD1,CASSQTGFSREQYF,TGCGCCAGCAGCCAGACAGGGTTCAGCCGGGAGCAGTACTTC
TRBJ2-5,TRBV12-3/TRBV12-4,few,-,CASRSDGSGTQYF,TGTGCCAGCAGGTCCGACGGCTCAGGGACCCAGTACTTC